The 10 T cell receptor beta chains given below trace back to one sample, sequenced in a study of STAT3 mutations in large granular lymphocyte leukemia (dated by TCRdb to between 2018 and 2021). Results and caveats for the whole study, not just this receptor: At least one immunodominant TCRbeta clonotype was identified in every T-LGLL patient, and multiple immunodominant subclonotypes were identified in about half of the T-LGLL patients.

The library was made by the immunoSEQ multiplex PCR assay. TCRdb's version of the immuneACCESS table is confined to in-frame rearrangements and falls short of the full clone set. An unresolved V gene accounts for under half of the shortfall where checked; the remainder is of unknown origin. The sample contains around 12,000 clones, about 84% of them found a single time. The top ten constitute around 50% of the sample. Antigens for these TCRs are unknown. Sequenced input: peripheral blood mononuclear cells. These receptors all stem from a man aged 55 to 70 with T-cell large granular lymphocyte leukemia. Some clones in this sample may be carry-over from other donors' samples. The age is the age at diagnosis.

The chain recombines TRBV7-9 with TRBJ1-1; D is ambiguous. The germline V gene has CDR1 SEHNR and CDR2 FQNEAQ (reference sequence). This CDR3 comprises 12 residues. The V end lost 2 bases, the J end lost 6 bases, and 7 bases lay between the germline ends. As DNA, the CDR3 is TGTGCCAGCAGCTTAATTGGCTCTGAAGCTTTCTTT. This codes for CASSLIGSEAFF.

This sequence joins TRBV7-9 and TRBJ1-6, with a tentative D call TRBD1 (5 bases). The CDR3 sequence is 16 residues long. Germline V lookup: CDR1 SEHNR, CDR2 FQNEAQ (reference sequence). Between the trimmed V and J ends, which lost 6 bases and 8 bases, there was a span of 20 bases. The CDR3 sequence: CASSHLPGFGDSPLHF. DNA of the CDR3: TGTGCCAGCAGTCACCTTCCAGGGTTCGGGGATTCACCCCTCCACTTT.

The chain joins TRBV30 to TRBJ2-3; 12 bases line up with TRBD2. CDR1 and CDR2 (germline): GTSNPN, SVGIG (reference sequence). This CDR3 contains 19 residues. V shed 7 bases and J 6 bases; nucleotides not matched to a gene: 23. CDR3 DNA: TGTGCCTCCTCTGGGGAGACTAGCGGGAGACCCGGGTTTAAGGATACGCAGTATTTT. It encodes CASSGETSGRPGFKDTQYF.

This clone was picked up a small number of times. The genes are TRBV14 and TRBJ2-1; the D gene is possibly TRBD2 (6 bases). The germline V gene encodes CDR1 SGHDN and CDR2 FVKESK. V lost 1 base and J lost 0, with 10 bases in between. CDR3 length: 16 residues. The CDR3 spells CASSQVGGSSYNEQFF. In DNA, the CDR3 is TGTGCCAGCAGCCAAGTAGGAGGGAGCTCCTACAATGAGCAGTTCTTC.

The chain combines TRBV25-1 with TRBJ2-5; D call uncertain. Germline values: CDR1 MGHDK, CDR2 SYGVNS. There are 13 residues in the CDR3. The V end lost 4 bases, the J end lost 1 base, and 7 bases lay between the germline ends. The CDR3: CASSGFAQETQYF. DNA of the CDR3: TGTGCCAGCAGTGGTTTTGCCCAAGAGACCCAGTACTTC.

This clone was counted between two and nine times. The chain links TRBV4-1 to TRBJ1-2; D is undetermined. The length of the CDR3 is 14 residues. Germline V gives CDR1 MGHRA, CDR2 YSYEKL. Trimming shortened V by 4 bases and J by 4 bases, and 13 bases separated the two germline ends. Here the CDR3 reads CASSPPTVFYGYTF. The CDR3 DNA sequence: TGCGCCAGCAGCCCACCTACAGTGTTCTATGGCTACACCTTC.

This clone appeared once. The rearrangement joins TRBV5-1 to TRBJ2-1; 13 bases align to TRBD2. J gave up 9 bases and V 4 bases, and 4 bases lay outside the gene matches. The V gene's germline CDR1 is SGHRS and CDR2 YFSETQ. The CDR3 length is 14 residues. The CDR3 DNA reads TGCGCCAGCAGCCCCGGGACTAGCGGGGTTGAGCAGTTCTTC. Protein sequence: CASSPGTSGVEQFF.

DNA for the CDR3: TGTGCCAGCAGTCGCCTGGAGGGTGGAACCCAGTACTTC. Translating it yields CASSRLEGGTQYF. V gene TRBV7-9 combines with J gene TRBJ2-5, with TRBD2 as a possible D gene (6 bases). Trimming left V 6 bases short and J 8 bases short, with 16 bases between. This CDR3 has 13 amino acids. Looked up from germline, CDR1 is SEHNR and CDR2 is FQNEAQ (reference sequence).

The J gene is TRBJ1-1, the V gene TRBV6-1; D unclear. Germline V CDR1 and CDR2: MNHNS, SASEGT. The CDR3 has 13 residues. Between the trimmed V and J ends, which lost 5 bases and 0 bases, there was a span of 7 bases. The CDR3 DNA reads TGTGCCAGCAGTATATGGGTGAACACTGAAGCTTTCTTT. Its translation is CASSIWVNTEAFF.

The V call is TRBV13, the J call TRBJ1-2; possible D gene TRBD1, 5 bases. V gave up 1 base and J gave up 2 bases, with 17 bases separating them. The length of the CDR3 is 17 residues. Germline V gene lookup returns CDR1 PRHDT and CDR2 FYEKMQ (reference sequence). CDR3 residues: CASSLEFMCRENYGYTF. For the CDR3, the DNA is TGTGCCAGCAGCTTAGAGTTTATGTGCAGGGAGAACTATGGCTACACCTTC.